The 8 T cell receptor beta chains below come from one sample, sequenced in a study of blood T cell repertoires in COVID-19. Profiling relied on immunoSEQ multiplex PCR, and the TCRdb table lists in-frame clones only, not all of them. The repertoire consists of more than 65,000 clones, with about four fifths occurring once and the leading ten covering 10% to 15%. Sequencing was done on a sample of peripheral blood. The receptors were sampled from a human donor in a cohort sampled during active COVID-19.

The chain recombines TRBV15 with TRBJ1-1; D ambiguous. This CDR3 spans 14 amino acids. Germline CDR1 and CDR2: LNHNV and YYDKDF (reference sequence). With 1 base removed from V and 1 base from J, the gap between germline ends came to 7 bases. The CDR3 coding sequence is TGTGCCACCAGCAGAGGGGCCCAGAACACTGAAGCTTTCTTT. Its protein product is CATSRGAQNTEAFF.

The chain couples TRBV4-1 to TRBJ2-1; maybe TRBD1 (6 bases). Trimming stripped 4 bases from V and 12 bases from J, with 19 bases between. The CDR3 covers 14 residues. Germline-derived CDR1 and CDR2 are MGHRA and YSYEKL. CDR3 coding DNA: TGCGCCAGCAGCCTCGTTGGACAGCGAACGGGGCAGTTCTTC. It translates to CASSLVGQRTGQFF.

This rearrangement joins TRBV5-8 to TRBJ2-7; possible D gene TRBD1, 5 bases. The CDR3 extends over 14 amino acids. Trimming took off 4 bases at V and 9 bases at J, with 20 bases between the two ends. The germline gives CDR1 SGHTS, CDR2 YDEGEE. The CDR3 DNA reads as TGTGCCAGCAGCCTCACATTGCTTGGGGCCGGGCAGTACTTC. Its protein product is CASSLTLLGAGQYF.

The chain couples TRBV5-1 to TRBJ2-3, with 7 bases matching TRBD2. The CDR3 is made up of 15 amino acids. The V gene's germline CDR1 is SGHRS and CDR2 YFSETQ. V was pared by 2 bases and J by 5 bases, with 8 bases of the junction left unmatched. The CDR3 DNA sequence: TGCGCCAGCAGCTTAACTAGCGCGAGGGGAGATACGCAGTATTTT. This encodes CASSLTSARGDTQYF.

In DNA, the CDR3 is TGTGCCAGCAGCGTAGCTACTATAGGGTCAGGGGGCTCTCGCTACACCTTC. This encodes CASSVATIGSGGSRYTF. This rearrangement joins TRBV9 to TRBJ1-2, with 8 bases aligning to TRBD1. Trimming cost V 0 bases and J 9 bases; bases outside gene matches: 16. Germline V gene sequence: CDR1 SGDLS, CDR2 YYNGEE. CDR3 length: 17 residues.

The chain uses TRBV3-1 (or the pseudogene TRBV3-2) and TRBJ2-3; the D gene is possibly TRBD2 (5 bases). CDR1 is LGHDT and CDR2 is YNNKEL in the germline V gene (reference sequence). The V end lost 1 base, the J end lost 3 bases, and 11 bases lay between the germline ends. The CDR3 consists of 15 residues. The DNA for the CDR3 is TGTGCCAGCAGCCAAGCAGTTTCGGGGACAGATACGCAGTATTTT. It translates to CASSQAVSGTDTQYF.

This clone was recorded only once. The chain uses TRBV28 and TRBJ2-1, with 10 bases lining up with TRBD2. This CDR3 is 12 amino acids long. CDR1 MDHEN and CDR2 SYDVKM come from the germline V gene. V lost 1 base to trimming and J lost 15 bases; unmatched junction nucleotides: 3. The CDR3 sequence is CASSLSRLAGFF. CDR3 nucleotides: TGTGCCAGCAGTTTATCGAGACTAGCGGGGTTCTTC.

The chain is built from TRBV9 and TRBJ2-3; D gene uncertain. Germline CDR1 reads SGDLS; CDR2 reads YYNGEE. CDR3 size: 14 residues. With 0 bases removed from V and 1 base from J, the gap between germline ends came to 6 bases. The CDR3 protein is CASSVAVGTDTQYF. The CDR3, as DNA: TGTGCCAGCAGCGTAGCTGTCGGCACAGATACGCAGTATTTT.